Listed here are 7 T cell receptor beta chains from one sample, sequenced in a study of cytomegalovirus exposure and HLA in healthy donors. The PCR ran on 60 Vbeta and 13 Jbeta primers. The method was immunoSEQ multiplex PCR; TCRdb's version includes in-frame clones alone and lacks a portion of them. The sample carries about 130,000 clones, around 67% recorded once. Specimen: PBMCs. The receptors stem from a young man in good health and CMV-seropositive.

This rearrangement joins TRBV5-5 to TRBJ2-7; D is unclear. Germline V gene sequence: CDR1 SGHKS, CDR2 YYEKEE (reference sequence). This CDR3 is built from 16 residues. Trimming stripped 0 bases from V and 2 bases from J, with 15 bases between. The CDR3: CASSLGWSSTTYEQYF. CDR3 sequence (DNA): TGTGCCAGCAGCTTGGGATGGTCCTCAACTACCTACGAGCAGTACTTC.

The J gene is TRBJ2-3, the V gene TRBV5-1, with 15 bases identical to TRBD2. This CDR3 spans 18 amino acids. Germline CDR1 SGHRS, CDR2 YFSETQ. Trimming removed 2 bases from V and 1 base from J; junction bases left unmatched: 5. The CDR3 is CASSFGGLAGGGTDTQYF. The CDR3 DNA is TGCGCCAGCAGCTTCGGAGGACTAGCGGGAGGGGGCACAGATACGCAGTATTTT.

The rearrangement joins TRBV21-1 to TRBJ2-1; the D call of TRBD2 is as the table states it, not checked on the DNA. TRBV21-1 is a pseudogene locus. CDR3 size: 13 residues. CDR3 in amino acids: CASYREGIYEQFF. For the CDR3, the DNA is TGTGCCAGCTATCGGGAGGGAATCTATGAGCAGTTCTTC.

The V gene is TRBV7-2, the J gene TRBJ2-7; 8 bases line up with TRBD2. The CDR3 covers 15 residues. V lost 1 base and J lost 4; bases outside the gene matches: 6. From germline, CDR1 is SGHTA and CDR2 FQGNSA. The CDR3 nucleotides are TGTGCCAGCAGCTTAGTCCCGGGAGGGATATACGAGCAGTACTTC. Translated, it gives CASSLVPGGIYEQYF.

The V and J genes are TRBV5-1 and TRBJ2-3; tentatively, D is TRBD2 (6 bases). Looked up from germline, CDR1 is SGHRS and CDR2 is YFSETQ. The CDR3 is 16 residues long. Trimming took 0 bases from V and 2 from J, leaving 13 bases between them. The CDR3 here is CASSLAGLAYTDTQYF. Here the CDR3 DNA reads TGCGCCAGCAGCTTGGCCGGTCTAGCGTACACAGATACGCAGTATTTT.

The CDR3: CASSQTRGVRNEKLFF. The CDR3 DNA is TGTGCCAGCAGTCAAACGCGGGGGGTCCGAAATGAAAAACTGTTTTTT. The chain links TRBV14 to TRBJ1-4; TRBD1 is a possible D gene (5 bases). Trimming removed 6 bases from V and 5 bases from J, with 19 bases in between. The CDR3 runs 16 residues. In germline, CDR1 is SGHDN, CDR2 FVKESK.

The chain employs TRBV11-2 and TRBJ2-3; 7 nucleotides line up with TRBD1. CDR1 is SGHAT and CDR2 is FQNNGV in the germline V gene. The CDR3 length is 14 residues. V lost 6 bases, J lost 6 bases, and 9 bases stayed unmatched. The CDR3 sequence: CASRVTGARDTQYF. In DNA form, the CDR3 reads TGTGCCAGCAGAGTTACAGGGGCGCGCGATACGCAGTATTTT.